This TCR beta chain was recorded in a study of early T cells in non-severe SARS-CoV-2 infection. Findings of the study overall: VDJdb-based annotation leaned toward anti-spike CD8 responses and missed private and CD4 specificities.

One entry per CDR3 protein, called by TCRdb with MiXCR from the 5' RACE reads. The repertoire holds roughly 38,000 distinct CDR3 sequences, with about 5% as singletons. Ten or more counts support this clonotype. What it binds is unknown. Material: whole blood. This receptor was taken from an adult who was a healthcare worker with PCR-confirmed SARS-CoV-2 infection or an uninfected control (not recorded which).

Here the CDR3 DNA reads TGTGCCAGTATAGGACTAGCGGGGAGCTCCTACAATGAGCAGTTCTTC. This translates into CASIGLAGSSYNEQFF. The genes are TRBV2 and TRBJ2-1; TRBD2 aligns across 12 bases. V lost 9 bases, J lost 0 bases, and 6 bases stayed unmatched. The CDR3 runs to 16 residues. From germline, CDR1 is SNHLY and CDR2 FYNNEI.